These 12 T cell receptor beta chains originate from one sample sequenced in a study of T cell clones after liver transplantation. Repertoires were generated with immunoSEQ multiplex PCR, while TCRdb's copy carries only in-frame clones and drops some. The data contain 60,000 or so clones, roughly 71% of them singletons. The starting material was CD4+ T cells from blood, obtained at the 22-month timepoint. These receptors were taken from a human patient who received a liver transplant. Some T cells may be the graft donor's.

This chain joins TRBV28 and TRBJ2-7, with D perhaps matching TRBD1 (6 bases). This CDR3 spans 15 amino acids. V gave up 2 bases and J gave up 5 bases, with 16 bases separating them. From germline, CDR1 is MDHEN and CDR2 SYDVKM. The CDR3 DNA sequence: TGTGCCAGCAGTTTACTCGGCCAGGGGCAAGACGAGCAGTACTTC. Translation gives CASSLLGQGQDEQYF.

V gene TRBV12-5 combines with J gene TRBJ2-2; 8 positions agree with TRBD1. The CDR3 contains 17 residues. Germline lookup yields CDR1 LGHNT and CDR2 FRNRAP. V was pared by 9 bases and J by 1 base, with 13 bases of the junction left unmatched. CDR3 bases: TGTGCTAGCGGCCCCAGATCCGGGACAGGGAACACCGGGGAGCTGTTTTTT. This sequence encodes CASGPRSGTGNTGELFF.

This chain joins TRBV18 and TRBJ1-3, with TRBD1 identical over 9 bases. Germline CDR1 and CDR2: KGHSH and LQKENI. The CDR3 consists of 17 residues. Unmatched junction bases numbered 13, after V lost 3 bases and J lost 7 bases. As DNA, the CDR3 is TGTGCCAGCTCACCCCAACCGAGGACAGGGGCCCCGAACACCATATATTTT. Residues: CASSPQPRTGAPNTIYF.

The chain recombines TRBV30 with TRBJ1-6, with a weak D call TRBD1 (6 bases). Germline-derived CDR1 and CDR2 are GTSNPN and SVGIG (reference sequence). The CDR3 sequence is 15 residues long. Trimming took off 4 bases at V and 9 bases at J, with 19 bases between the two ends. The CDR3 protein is CAWIPRGALGSPLHF. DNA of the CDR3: TGTGCCTGGATCCCCCGGGGGGCCCTGGGTTCACCCCTCCACTTT.

The CDR3, as DNA: TGCGCCAGCAGCTTGGTTGGAAGGATCTCCTACGAGCAGTACTTC. Its translation is CASSLVGRISYEQYF. This chain uses TRBV5-1 with TRBJ2-7; no clear D gene. V lost 0 bases and J lost 0, with 10 bases in between. Germline V gene data show CDR1 as SGHRS and CDR2 as YFSETQ. The CDR3 extends over 15 amino acids.

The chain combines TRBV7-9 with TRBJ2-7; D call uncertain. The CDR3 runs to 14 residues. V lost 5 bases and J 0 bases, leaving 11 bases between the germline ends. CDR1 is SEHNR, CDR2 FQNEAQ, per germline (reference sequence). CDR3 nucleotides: TGTGCCAGCAGCGGCAGGACGGGCTCCTACGAGCAGTACTTC. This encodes CASSGRTGSYEQYF.

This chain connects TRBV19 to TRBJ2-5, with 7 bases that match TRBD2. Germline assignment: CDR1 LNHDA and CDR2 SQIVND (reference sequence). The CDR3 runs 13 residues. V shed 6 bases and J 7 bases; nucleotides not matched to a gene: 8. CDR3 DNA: TGTGCCAGTAGGGGGCGGGACTATGGGACCCAGTACTTC. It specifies CASRGRDYGTQYF.

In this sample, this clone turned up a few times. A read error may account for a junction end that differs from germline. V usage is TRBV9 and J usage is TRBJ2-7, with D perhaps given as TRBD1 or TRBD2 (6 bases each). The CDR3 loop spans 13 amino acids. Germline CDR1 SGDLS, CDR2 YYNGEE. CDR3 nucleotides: TGTGCCAGCAGCCCGGGAGAACAGGGAAGGGGATCCTTC. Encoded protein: CASSPGEQGRGSF. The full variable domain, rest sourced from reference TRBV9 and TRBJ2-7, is DSGVTQTPKHLITATGQRVTLRCSPRSGDLSVYWYQQSLDQGLQFLIQYYNGEERAKGNILERFSAQQFPDLHSELNLSSLELGDSALYFCASSPGEQGRGSFGPGTRLTVT.

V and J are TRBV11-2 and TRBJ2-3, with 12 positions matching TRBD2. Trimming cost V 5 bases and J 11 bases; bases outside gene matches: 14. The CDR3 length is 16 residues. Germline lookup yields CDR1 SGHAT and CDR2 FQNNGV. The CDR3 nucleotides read TGTGCCAGCAGCCCTACAGCCTCTAGCGGGGGGGCCCTGCAGTATTTT. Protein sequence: CASSPTASSGGALQYF. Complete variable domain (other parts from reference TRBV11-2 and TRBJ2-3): EAGVAQSPRYKIIEKRQSVAFWCNPISGHATLYWYQQILGQGPKLLIQFQNNGVVDDSQLPKDRFSAERLKGVDSTLKIQPAKLEDSAVYLCASSPTASSGGALQYFGPGTRLTVL.

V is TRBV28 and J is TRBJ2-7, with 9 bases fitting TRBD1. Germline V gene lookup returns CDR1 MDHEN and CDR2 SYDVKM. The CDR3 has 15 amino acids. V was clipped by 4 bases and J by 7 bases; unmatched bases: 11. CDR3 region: CASSSPGTGKGEQYF. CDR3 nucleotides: TGTGCCAGCAGTTCCCCCGGGACAGGGAAAGGGGAGCAGTACTTC.

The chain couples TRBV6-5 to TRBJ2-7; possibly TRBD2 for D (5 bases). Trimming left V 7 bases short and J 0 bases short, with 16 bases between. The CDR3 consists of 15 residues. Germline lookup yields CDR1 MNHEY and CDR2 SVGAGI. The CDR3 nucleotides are TGTGCCAGCACTCGCGAGGGCAGGAGCTCCTACGAGCAGTACTTC. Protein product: CASTREGRSSYEQYF.

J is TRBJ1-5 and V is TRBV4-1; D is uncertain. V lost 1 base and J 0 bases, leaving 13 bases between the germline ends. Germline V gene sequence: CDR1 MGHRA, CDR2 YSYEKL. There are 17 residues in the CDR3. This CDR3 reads CASSQAPAQISNQPQHF. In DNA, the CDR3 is TGCGCCAGCAGCCAAGCCCCTGCACAGATTAGCAATCAGCCCCAGCATTTT.